This T cell receptor (beta chain) was profiled in a study of graft-versus-host responses after intestinal transplantation. Germline CDR1 reads MNHEY; CDR2 reads SMNVEV (reference sequence). V shed 5 bases and J shed 1 base, with 11 bases lying between them. The length of the CDR3 is 14 residues. The data were produced by immunoSEQ multiplex PCR, yet TCRdb's version contains in-frame clones alone and is incomplete. The sample shows around 96,000 clones, 75% to 95% of them seen only once. The specimen comprised PBMCs, sampled roughly 410 days after intestinal transplant. The chain joins TRBV27 to TRBJ1-1; D may be TRBD1 (5 bases). The clonotype was recovered from a human patient who received an intestinal transplant, so some T cells may come from the graft donor. For the CDR3, the DNA is TGTGCCAGCAGTCAGTACAGGCCGAACACTGAAGCTTTCTTT. Amino acid sequence: CASSQYRPNTEAFF.